This passage covers 19 T cell receptor beta chains from one sample sequenced in a study of post-analysis software for immune sequencing data. No cognate antigen is known for these TCRs. Findings and caveats of the study: A few TRBV segments occurring more often in patients than controls included TRBV5-6, TRBV5-1 and TRBV20-1.

Unique molecular identifiers tagged the TCR beta cDNA libraries. MiXCR, run by TCRdb on the PCR reads, gives a single entry per CDR3 protein. The sample lists about 560,000 distinct CDR3 sequences, about 40% occurring once. Sequenced sample: blood. These TCRs come from a girl aged 10-17 years with multiple sclerosis.

This clonotype was observed a single time. V usage is TRBV6-2 or TRBV6-3 and J usage is TRBJ2-5; D is perhaps TRBD2 (6 bases). The germline CDR1 and CDR2 sequences are MNHEY and SVGEGT. With 7 bases removed from V and 5 bases from J, the gap between germline ends came to 17 bases. This CDR3 is 14 amino acids long. The CDR3 protein is CASTPGLPEETQYF. The DNA of the CDR3 is TGTGCCAGCACCCCGGGACTCCCCGAGGAGACCCAGTACTTC.

This clonotype has a count of ten or more. V gene TRBV12-3 or TRBV12-4 combines with J gene TRBJ2-7, with 7 bases that match TRBD1. There are 14 residues in the CDR3. V dropped 4 bases and J dropped 2; count of bases not matched to a gene: 5. CDR3 residues: CASSSWTGTYEQYF. Here the CDR3 DNA reads TGTGCCAGCAGTTCATGGACAGGAACCTACGAGCAGTACTTC.

This clonotype has just a few counts. The chain is built from TRBV4-1 and TRBJ2-1; 10 bases agree with TRBD2. The CDR3 has 16 amino acids. Germline CDR1 MGHRA, CDR2 YSYEKL. V was pared by 5 bases and J by 6 bases, with 10 bases of the junction left unmatched. The CDR3 here is CASSDRKRGGLNEQFF. The CDR3 nucleotides are TGCGCCAGCAGCGATAGAAAGCGGGGGGGCCTCAATGAGCAGTTCTTC.

This clonotype was seen a single time. As DNA, the CDR3 is TGTGCCAGCAGCCAAGCTCGAGCCGATAATGAGCAGTTCTTC. Translating it yields CASSQARADNEQFF. The chain joins TRBV4-2 to TRBJ2-1; no clear D. The CDR3 is 14 amino acids. In germline, CDR1 is LGHNA, CDR2 YNFKEQ. Between the trimmed V and J ends, which lost 1 base and 7 bases, there was a span of 11 bases.

The CDR3 DNA follows: TGTGCCAGCAGTGACCGGGACAGGAACACTGAAGCTTTCTTT. Translating it yields CASSDRDRNTEAFF. This chain joins TRBV6-5 and TRBJ1-1; 7 nucleotides match TRBD1. Trimming removed 5 bases from V and 1 base from J; junction bases left unmatched: 4. This CDR3 comprises 14 residues. CDR1 is MNHEY and CDR2 is SVGAGI in the germline V gene.

In this sample, this clonotype turned up many times. The V gene is TRBV11-2, the J gene TRBJ2-1; D unclear. In germline, CDR1 is SGHAT, CDR2 FQNNGV. The ends were cut back, 2 bases at V and 1 base at J, with 12 bases in the middle. The CDR3 length is 16 residues. This CDR3 reads CASSLRADASYNEQFF. As DNA, the CDR3 is TGTGCCAGCAGCTTAAGGGCGGACGCTTCCTACAATGAGCAGTTCTTC.

This clonotype was counted a few times. The chain employs TRBV5-1 and TRBJ2-1; the D gene is possibly TRBD1 (6 bases). This CDR3 spans 15 amino acids. The ends were cut back, 4 bases at V and 1 base at J, with 12 bases in the middle. CDR1 is SGHRS and CDR2 is YFSETQ in the germline V gene. For the CDR3, the DNA is TGCGCCAGCAGCGCCGCCCAGGGGTCCTACAATGAGCAGTTCTTC. Protein sequence: CASSAAQGSYNEQFF. Variable domain in full (rest from reference TRBV5-1 and TRBJ2-1): KAGVTQTPRYLIKTRGQQVTLSCSPISGHRSVSWYQQTPGQGLQFLFEYFSETQRNKGNFPGRFSGRQFSNSRSEMNVSTLELGDSALYLCASSAAQGSYNEQFFGPGTRLTVL.

The gene calls are TRBV10-3 and TRBJ2-1; TRBD2 might be the D (5 bases). The germline V gene has CDR1 ENHRY and CDR2 SYGVKD. The CDR3 is 18 residues long. Trimming cost V 0 bases and J 2 bases, with 17 bases left between them. Here the CDR3 reads CAISESVLSAYPYNEQFF. CDR3 bases: TGTGCCATCAGTGAGTCCGTACTTAGCGCCTACCCCTACAATGAGCAGTTCTTC.

This chain joins TRBV12-3 or TRBV12-4 and TRBJ2-1, with D maybe TRBD1 (6 bases). V dropped 6 bases and J dropped 4 bases, with 16 bases sitting between them. The CDR3 has 15 residues. The CDR3 DNA is TGTGCCAGCAGCCAGGACAGTGTGCCATACAATGAGCAGTTCTTC. Encoded protein: CASSQDSVPYNEQFF.

The V and J genes are TRBV5-8 and TRBJ2-1, with 8 positions matching TRBD2. The CDR3 spans 11 residues. V was pared by 5 bases and J by 9 bases, with 1 base of the junction left unmatched. The germline V gene encodes CDR1 SGHTS and CDR2 YDEGEE. CDR3 sequence (DNA): TGTGCCAGCAGGCGGGGGGTTGAGCAGTTCTTC. It specifies CASRRGVEQFF.

This clonotype has a handful of counts. The rearrangement links TRBV5-1 to TRBJ2-1; TRBD2 is a possible D gene (7 bases). The CDR3 has 18 residues. The V end lost 0 bases, the J end lost 0 bases, and 16 bases lay between the germline ends. CDR1 SGHRS and CDR2 YFSETQ come from the germline V gene. This chain's CDR3 is CASSLAGGTTSSYNEQFF. The CDR3 DNA follows: TGCGCCAGCAGCTTGGCGGGGGGCACTACTAGCTCCTACAATGAGCAGTTCTTC.

V and J are TRBV27 and TRBJ1-5; D is perhaps TRBD1 (6 bases). Trimming removed 4 bases from V and 6 bases from J, with 16 bases in between. Germline V lookup: CDR1 MNHEY, CDR2 SMNVEV (reference sequence). The CDR3 extends over 15 amino acids. CDR3: CASSSIRGGGQPQHF. In nucleotides, the CDR3 is TGTGCCAGCAGTTCCATACGGGGAGGGGGTCAGCCCCAGCATTTT.

The table lists this clonotype with a count of one. The J gene is TRBJ2-3, the V gene TRBV7-2; D assignment may be TRBD1 or TRBD2 (6 bases each). Per germline, CDR1 SGHTA and CDR2 FQGNSA. CDR3 length equals 14 residues. V shed 5 bases and J shed 2 bases, with 11 bases lying between them. The CDR3 here is CASSRGTFTDTQYF. The CDR3 nucleotides read TGTGCCAGCAGCCGCGGGACATTCACAGATACGCAGTATTTT.

This clonotype was seen more than once but under ten times. The genes are TRBV5-1 and TRBJ2-1; 11 nucleotides agree with TRBD2. The CDR3 consists of 14 residues. Germline V CDR1 and CDR2: SGHRS, YFSETQ. V trimming: 4 bases; J trimming: 6 bases; junction bases outside the gene matches: 3. CDR3 DNA sequence: TGCGCCAGCAGCGGACTAGCGGGCCGCAATGAGCAGTTCTTC. Protein: CASSGLAGRNEQFF.

This clonotype has a handful of counts. This chain links TRBV15 with TRBJ1-2; 7 bases fit TRBD1. The CDR3 runs to 14 residues. V shed 5 bases and J 4 bases; nucleotides not matched to a gene: 7. Germline assignment: CDR1 LNHNV and CDR2 YYDKDF (reference sequence). DNA for the CDR3: TGTGCCACCAGCGCACGACAGGGTCCCTATGGCTACACCTTC. This gives the protein CATSARQGPYGYTF.

This clonotype turned up a few times. The CDR3 loop reads CASSSTSGAYNEQFF. As DNA, the CDR3 is TGCGCCAGCAGCTCGACTAGCGGGGCCTACAATGAGCAGTTCTTC. The chain joins TRBV5-1 to TRBJ2-1; 11 nucleotides match TRBD2. This CDR3 contains 15 residues. After removal of 3 bases from V and 2 bases from J, the junction contained 1 base not matched to a gene. The V gene's germline CDR1 is SGHRS and CDR2 YFSETQ.

V gene TRBV25-1 combines with J gene TRBJ2-3; D not certain. CDR3 length: 11 residues. The V end was cut by 7 bases, the J end by 8 bases, with 10 bases between. Germline CDR1 MGHDK, CDR2 SYGVNS. CDR3 coding DNA: TGTGCCAGCAAGCGTCGCGGTACGCAGTATTTT. It yields the protein CASKRRGTQYF. The full variable domain, with the rest looked up from reference TRBV25-1 and TRBJ2-3, is EADIYQTPRYLVIGTGKKITLECSQTMGHDKMYWYQQDPGMELHLIHYSYGVNSTEKGDLSSESTVSRIRTEHFPLTLESARPSHTSQYLCASKRRGTQYFGPGTRLTVL.

The chain employs TRBV9 and TRBJ1-1, with D unresolved. The V end lost 0 bases, the J end lost 4 bases, and 10 bases lay between the germline ends. The CDR3 consists of 14 residues. Germline V CDR1 and CDR2: SGDLS, YYNGEE. The CDR3 bases are TGTGCCAGCAGCGTAGAAGGGAGAGGCACTGAAGCTTTCTTT. Translation: CASSVEGRGTEAFF.

V and J are TRBV5-1 and TRBJ2-5; TRBD1 aligns across 8 bases. The CDR3 runs 14 residues. Germline V gene data show CDR1 as SGHRS and CDR2 as YFSETQ. V lost 0 bases, J lost 3 bases, and 1 base stayed unmatched. CDR3 in amino acids: CASSLETGEETQYF. As DNA, the CDR3 is TGCGCCAGCAGCTTGGAGACAGGGGAAGAGACCCAGTACTTC.